Following are 12 T cell receptor beta chains from one sample sequenced in a study of CD8 T cells in ankylosing spondylitis. TCRdb re-called the 5' RACE reads through MiXCR, storing one row per CDR3 protein. The sample records roughly 35,000 distinct CDR3 sequences, approximately 10% being singletons. Sequenced: synovial fluid, either unsorted or a sorted T cell fraction (not recorded which). The receptors stem from a male donor with ankylosing spondylitis.

The chain joins TRBV5-1 to TRBJ2-1, with TRBD2 identical over 9 bases. The V gene end was trimmed by 8 bases and the J gene end by 0 bases; junction bases not matched to a gene: 6. The CDR3 is made up of 15 amino acids. The germline V gene encodes CDR1 SGHRS and CDR2 YFSETQ. The CDR3 spells CASNPTSGSYNEQFF. The CDR3, as DNA: TGCGCCAGTAACCCGACTAGCGGCTCCTACAATGAGCAGTTCTTC. The entire variable domain, with the rest obtained from reference TRBV5-1 and TRBJ2-1, is as follows: KAGVTQTPRYLIKTRGQQVTLSCSPISGHRSVSWYQQTPGQGLQFLFEYFSETQRNKGNFPGRFSGRQFSNSRSEMNVSTLELGDSALYLCASNPTSGSYNEQFFGPGTRLTVL.

This clonotype has a count of ten or more. V and J are TRBV7-2 and TRBJ2-7; 13 bases are shared with TRBD2. The CDR3 sequence is 14 residues long. Trimming removed 3 bases from V and 5 bases from J; junction bases left unmatched: 1. Germline V gene lookup returns CDR1 SGHTA and CDR2 FQGNSA. The DNA for the CDR3 is TGTGCCAGCAGCTTCGGACTAGCGGGAGACGAGCAGTACTTC. The encoded protein is CASSFGLAGDEQYF.

This clonotype has only a few counts. The chain uses TRBV28 and TRBJ1-3; D gene uncertain. CDR1 is MDHEN, CDR2 SYDVKM, per germline. The CDR3 extends over 13 amino acids. V was clipped by 3 bases and J by 7 bases, with 10 bases between them. CDR3 in amino acids: CASSFRTGNTIYF. The CDR3, as DNA: TGTGCCAGCAGTTTCCGAACGGGGAACACCATATATTTT.

Ten or more counts support this clonotype. CDR3 DNA: TGCAGCGTTGAGACTAGCGGGAACTACAATGAGCAGTTCTTC. Translated, it gives CSVETSGNYNEQFF. The chain uses TRBV29-1 and TRBJ2-1; 11 bases are shared with TRBD2. Unmatched junction bases numbered 1, after V lost 3 bases and J lost 3 bases. This CDR3 region has 14 residues. CDR1 is SQVTM, CDR2 ANQGSEA, per germline.

Only a few counts were recorded for this clonotype. This chain joins TRBV21-1 and TRBJ2-6; the listed D gene, TRBD1, was not tested against the DNA. TRBV21-1 is a listed pseudogene. This CDR3 contains 17 residues. The CDR3 sequence: CASSKLGAPSGANVLTF. The CDR3 DNA reads TGTGCCAGCAGCAAGTTAGGCGCCCCCTCTGGGGCCAACGTCCTGACTTTC.

The sample holds many counts of this clonotype. The chain links TRBV29-1 to TRBJ2-7; 12 bases map to TRBD2. This CDR3 is built from 13 residues. Germline values: CDR1 SQVTM, CDR2 ANQGSEA. V lost 7 bases to trimming and J lost 4 bases; unmatched junction nucleotides: 5. The DNA of the CDR3 is TGCAGCGCCGAAGGGACTAGCGGGTACGAGCAGTACTTC. Its protein product is CSAEGTSGYEQYF.

In its sample, this clonotype was seen many times. The chain combines TRBV2 with TRBJ2-2, with D perhaps TRBD1 (6 bases). The germline gives CDR1 SNHLY, CDR2 FYNNEI. This CDR3 contains 15 residues. The V and J ends lost 2 bases and 1 base respectively, with 8 bases between them. This chain's CDR3 is CASSETGQNTGELFF. CDR3 bases: TGTGCCAGCAGTGAAACGGGACAGAACACCGGGGAGCTGTTTTTT.

This clonotype was recorded many times. The chain recombines TRBV6-1 with TRBJ1-2; 10 bases line up with TRBD1. The CDR3 runs 18 residues. Germline trimming cut 6 bases from V and 4 bases from J; bases unmatched to any gene: 17. Germline V gene lookup returns CDR1 MNHNS and CDR2 SASEGT. This CDR3 is CASSSHDRGRDVGYGYTF. Here the CDR3 DNA reads TGTGCCAGCAGCTCACATGACAGGGGGCGGGATGTAGGCTATGGCTACACCTTC.

The chain joins TRBV30 to TRBJ2-1; D is uncertain. V was shortened by 0 bases and J by 12 bases, with 12 bases between the two germline ends. This CDR3 spans 12 amino acids. From germline, CDR1 is GTSNPN and CDR2 SVGIG (reference sequence). The CDR3 nucleotides read TGTGCCTGGAGTGTACCATCTCCCAGGCAGTTCTTC. Translating gives CAWSVPSPRQFF.

The table lists this clonotype with a few counts. The V and J genes are TRBV27 and TRBJ1-1; tentatively, D is TRBD1 (6 bases). The CDR3 extends over 17 amino acids. Germline V gene lookup returns CDR1 MNHEY and CDR2 SMNVEV (reference sequence). V was clipped by 8 bases and J by 1 base, with 23 bases between them. CDR3 protein: CASGPLPQGRSNTEAFF. In nucleotides, the CDR3 is TGTGCCAGCGGCCCGCTGCCACAGGGCAGGTCGAACACTGAAGCTTTCTTT.

This clonotype was counted only a few times. The J gene is TRBJ2-7, the V gene TRBV3-1; D might be TRBD2 (6 bases). The CDR3 spans 11 residues. The germline V gene encodes CDR1 LGHDT and CDR2 YNNKEL (reference sequence). V was cut by 6 bases and J by 7 bases, with 10 bases left in between. The CDR3 DNA reads as TGTGCCAGCAGGCGGGAAAAGGAGCAGTACTTC. It specifies CASRREKEQYF.

This clonotype was seen ten or more times. The rearrangement uses TRBV6-4 and TRBJ2-3, with TRBD2 matching over 10 bases. CDR3 size: 15 residues. Losses at the gene ends were 2 bases for V and 4 bases for J; bases not matched to a gene: 3. Germline V gene data show CDR1 as MRHNA and CDR2 as SNTAGT. The CDR3 sequence: CASSDQAGGPDTQYF. CDR3 nucleotide sequence: TGTGCCAGCAGTGACCAAGCGGGAGGGCCAGATACGCAGTATTTT.